Listed below are T cell receptor beta chains from one sample, sequenced in a study of T cell changes during pregnancy in multiple sclerosis. Some clones are missing from TCRdb's copy, which holds only in-frame ones; the method was immunoSEQ multiplex PCR. The sample has approximately 70,000 clones, approximately 93% seen once. The specimen comprised CD4+ T cells from peripheral blood mononuclear cells, sampled after pregnancy. The receptors derive from a female donor with multiple sclerosis, enrolled in a pregnancy study. The CDR3 runs from the conserved cysteine through the conserved F or W. The D gene is left open where the match is weak. Clone size is shown for a subset of rows, as once, few, many or a class of expanded clone.

cdr3_nt: TGTGCCAGCAGCCTTGGGGGGGTAAATGGAAACACCATATATTTT
cdr3_aa: CASSLGGVNGNTIYF
j_call: TRBJ1-3
d_call: .
clone_size: .
v_call: TRBV6-6

cdr3_nt: TGTGCCAGCAGCCAACTAGCGGGAGGTTACAATGAGCAGTTCTTC
cdr3_aa: CASSQLAGGYNEQFF
j_call: TRBJ2-1
d_call: TRBD2
clone_size: .
v_call: TRBV14

cdr3_nt: TGTGCCAGCAGCTTGGATCCCGGGAGGGCCAGAGAGACCCAGTACTTC
cdr3_aa: CASSLDPGRARETQYF
j_call: TRBJ2-5
d_call: TRBD2
clone_size: .
v_call: TRBV5-4

cdr3_nt: TGTGCCAGCAGTAGCCTAGCGCGTACCTCCTACGAGCAGTACTTC
cdr3_aa: CASSSLARTSYEQYF
j_call: TRBJ2-7
d_call: .
clone_size: .
v_call: TRBV6-5

cdr3_nt: TGTGCCAGCAGTGGGTCAGACAGCCGCAATCAGCCCCAGCATTTT
cdr3_aa: CASSGSDSRNQPQHF
j_call: TRBJ1-5
d_call: .
clone_size: .
v_call: TRBV2

cdr3_nt: TGTGCCACCCTCCGGGAGCAGAAATACGAGCAGTACTTC
cdr3_aa: CATLREQKYEQYF
j_call: TRBJ2-7
d_call: .
clone_size: .
v_call: TRBV10-3

cdr3_nt: TGTGCCAGCAGCCAAGATCTACGGGAGACCCAGTACTTC
cdr3_aa: CASSQDLRETQYF
j_call: TRBJ2-5
d_call: .
clone_size: .
v_call: TRBV4-2

cdr3_nt: TGTGCCAGCAGCGTGGGACTAGCGGGAGTTGAGAACATTCAGTACTTC
cdr3_aa: CASSVGLAGVENIQYF
j_call: TRBJ2-4
d_call: TRBD2
clone_size: .
v_call: TRBV9

cdr3_nt: TGTGCCAGCTCACAAGGGAAGGGGAATGTAGCTTTCTTT
cdr3_aa: CASSQGKGNVAFF
j_call: TRBJ1-1
d_call: .
clone_size: .
v_call: TRBV18

cdr3_nt: TGTGCCAGCAGCTTGGAGCCTCGGGGCACCGGGGAGCTGTTTTTT
cdr3_aa: CASSLEPRGTGELFF
j_call: TRBJ2-2
d_call: .
clone_size: .
v_call: TRBV5-4

cdr3_nt: TGTGCCAGCAGCTTAAAGGCAGGAAACGGGGAGCTGTTTTTT
cdr3_aa: CASSLKAGNGELFF
j_call: TRBJ2-2
d_call: .
clone_size: .
v_call: TRBV7-3

cdr3_nt: TGCGCCAGCAGCCCCGGGACTAACACAGATACGCAGTATTTT
cdr3_aa: CASSPGTNTDTQYF
j_call: TRBJ2-3
d_call: TRBD2
clone_size: .
v_call: TRBV4-1

cdr3_nt: TGTGCCAGCAGCCAACGTCGGTCTGGGGCCAACGTCCTGACTTTC
cdr3_aa: CASSQRRSGANVLTF
j_call: TRBJ2-6
d_call: .
clone_size: .
v_call: TRBV11-2

cdr3_nt: TGCGCCAGCAGTCTCCTCTCGGGGAGGGTCAGTCAGCCCCAGCATTTT
cdr3_aa: CASSLLSGRVSQPQHF
j_call: TRBJ1-5
d_call: .
clone_size: .
v_call: TRBV4-3

cdr3_nt: TGTGCCAGCAGCGGAGGGACTAGGGAAATCGAGCAGTACTTC
cdr3_aa: CASSGGTREIEQYF
j_call: TRBJ2-7
d_call: TRBD2
clone_size: .
v_call: TRBV5-8

cdr3_nt: TGCGCCAGCAGCCAAGATTGGGACTCGGCGGGAGGGGCCACAGATACGCAGTATTTT
cdr3_aa: CASSQDWDSAGGATDTQYF
j_call: TRBJ2-3
d_call: TRBD2
clone_size: .
v_call: TRBV4-3

cdr3_nt: TGTGCCAGCAGCTTAGCACTAGCGACCTCCTACGAGCAGTACTTC
cdr3_aa: CASSLALATSYEQYF
j_call: TRBJ2-7
d_call: TRBD2
clone_size: .
v_call: TRBV7-2

cdr3_nt: TGTGCCAGCAGCCAAGGTACAGGGATGGGATCGTACGAGCAGTACTTC
cdr3_aa: CASSQGTGMGSYEQYF
j_call: TRBJ2-7
d_call: .
clone_size: .
v_call: TRBV14

cdr3_nt: TGTGCCTGGAGTGTACGCAGGGGAGAGAAAGAGACCCAGTACTTC
cdr3_aa: CAWSVRRGEKETQYF
j_call: TRBJ2-5
d_call: .
clone_size: once
v_call: TRBV30

cdr3_nt: TGTGCCAGCAGCGCCGACAGGGGCAATCAGCCCCAGCATTTT
cdr3_aa: CASSADRGNQPQHF
j_call: TRBJ1-5
d_call: TRBD1
clone_size: .
v_call: TRBV5-6

cdr3_nt: TGTGCCAGCAGCTCCATCGACCGGGACAGAGCCTACGAGCAGTACTTC
cdr3_aa: CASSSIDRDRAYEQYF
j_call: TRBJ2-7
d_call: TRBD1
clone_size: .
v_call: TRBV7-9

cdr3_nt: TGTGCCAGTAGGCAAGGGACTCTTACGAACACTGAAGCTTTCTTT
cdr3_aa: CASRQGTLTNTEAFF
j_call: TRBJ1-1
d_call: .
clone_size: .
v_call: TRBV19

cdr3_nt: TGTGCCAGTAGCCGGGCCCAATCCTTTACAAGGACAGGGGTGGGGATGAACACTGAAGCTTTCTTT
cdr3_aa: CASSRAQSFTRTGVGMNTEAFF
j_call: TRBJ1-1
d_call: TRBD1
clone_size: once
v_call: TRBV19

cdr3_nt: TGTGCCAGCAGTTACGGGGGGGAGGTGGGGAATGAGCAGTTCTTC
cdr3_aa: CASSYGGEVGNEQFF
j_call: TRBJ2-1
d_call: TRBD2
clone_size: .
v_call: TRBV6-5

cdr3_nt: TGTGCCAGCTCACCATCGGGGGTAGGACAGCCCCAGCATTTT
cdr3_aa: CASSPSGVGQPQHF
j_call: TRBJ1-5
d_call: .
clone_size: .
v_call: TRBV18

cdr3_nt: TGTGCCAGTAGTTGGGACAGATACTATGGCTACACCTTC
cdr3_aa: CASSWDRYYGYTF
j_call: TRBJ1-2
d_call: TRBD1
clone_size: .
v_call: TRBV19

cdr3_nt: TGTGCCAGCAAGTGGGGGGGGCCTCTCTATGGCTACACCTTC
cdr3_aa: CASKWGGPLYGYTF
j_call: TRBJ1-2
d_call: .
clone_size: .
v_call: TRBV7-2

cdr3_nt: TGTGCCAGCAGTACCGGACTAGCGGGCAGCACAGATACGCAGTATTTT
cdr3_aa: CASSTGLAGSTDTQYF
j_call: TRBJ2-3
d_call: TRBD2
clone_size: .
v_call: TRBV27

cdr3_nt: TGTGCCAGCAGGGAGCGGGAGGCCCCCATCGGCACAGATACGCAGTATTTT
cdr3_aa: CASREREAPIGTDTQYF
j_call: TRBJ2-3
d_call: TRBD2
clone_size: .
v_call: TRBV27

cdr3_nt: TGTGCCAGCAGCTTGGTAGGGACTAGCAGCTCCTACAATGAGCAGTTCTTC
cdr3_aa: CASSLVGTSSSYNEQFF
j_call: TRBJ2-1
d_call: TRBD2
clone_size: .
v_call: TRBV5-5

cdr3_nt: TGTGCCAGCAGTTCGGGCAGGGGGCACGATAGCAATCAGCCCCAGCATTTT
cdr3_aa: CASSSGRGHDSNQPQHF
j_call: TRBJ1-5
d_call: TRBD1
clone_size: .
v_call: TRBV28

cdr3_nt: TGCGCCAGCAGCCCTAGCGGGAGTCTCGACAATGAGCAGTTCTTC
cdr3_aa: CASSPSGSLDNEQFF
j_call: TRBJ2-1
d_call: TRBD2
clone_size: .
v_call: TRBV4-1